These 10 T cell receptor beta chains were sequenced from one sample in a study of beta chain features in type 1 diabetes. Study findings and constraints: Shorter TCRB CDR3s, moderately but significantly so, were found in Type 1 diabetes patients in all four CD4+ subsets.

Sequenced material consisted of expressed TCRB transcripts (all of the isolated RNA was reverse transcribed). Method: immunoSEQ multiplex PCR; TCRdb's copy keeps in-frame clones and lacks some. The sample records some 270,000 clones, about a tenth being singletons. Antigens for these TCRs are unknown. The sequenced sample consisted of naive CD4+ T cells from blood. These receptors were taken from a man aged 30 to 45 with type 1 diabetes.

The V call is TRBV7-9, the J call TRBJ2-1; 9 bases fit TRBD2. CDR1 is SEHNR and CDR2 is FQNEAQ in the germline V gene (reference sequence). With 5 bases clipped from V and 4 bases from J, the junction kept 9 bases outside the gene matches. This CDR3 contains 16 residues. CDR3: CASSPTGGGDYNEQFF. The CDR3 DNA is TGTGCCAGCAGCCCGACCGGCGGGGGGGATTACAATGAGCAGTTCTTC.

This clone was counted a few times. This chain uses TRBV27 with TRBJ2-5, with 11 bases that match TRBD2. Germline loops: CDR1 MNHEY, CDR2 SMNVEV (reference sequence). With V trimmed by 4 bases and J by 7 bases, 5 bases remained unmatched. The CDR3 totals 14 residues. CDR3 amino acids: CASSYLAGGRTQYF. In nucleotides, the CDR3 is TGTGCCAGCAGTTACCTAGCGGGGGGCCGGACCCAGTACTTC.

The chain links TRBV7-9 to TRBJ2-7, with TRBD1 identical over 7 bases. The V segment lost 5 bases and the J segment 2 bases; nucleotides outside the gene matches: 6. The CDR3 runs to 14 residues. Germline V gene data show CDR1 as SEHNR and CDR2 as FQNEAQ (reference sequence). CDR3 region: CASSPTGVAYEQYF. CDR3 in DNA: TGTGCCAGCAGCCCAACAGGGGTTGCCTACGAGCAGTACTTC.

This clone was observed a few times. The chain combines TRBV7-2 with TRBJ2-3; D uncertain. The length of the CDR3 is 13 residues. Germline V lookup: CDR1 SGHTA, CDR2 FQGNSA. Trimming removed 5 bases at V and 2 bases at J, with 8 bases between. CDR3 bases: TGTGCCAGCAGCCTATCCATCACAGATACGCAGTATTTT. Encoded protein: CASSLSITDTQYF.

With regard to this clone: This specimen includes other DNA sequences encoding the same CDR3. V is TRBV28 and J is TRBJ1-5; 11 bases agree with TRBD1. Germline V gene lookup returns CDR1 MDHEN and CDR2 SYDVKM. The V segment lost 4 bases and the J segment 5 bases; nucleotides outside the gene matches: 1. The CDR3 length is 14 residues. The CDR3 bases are TGTGCCAGCAGTTCGGGACAGGGGGATCAGCCCCAGCATTTT. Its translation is CASSSGQGDQPQHF.

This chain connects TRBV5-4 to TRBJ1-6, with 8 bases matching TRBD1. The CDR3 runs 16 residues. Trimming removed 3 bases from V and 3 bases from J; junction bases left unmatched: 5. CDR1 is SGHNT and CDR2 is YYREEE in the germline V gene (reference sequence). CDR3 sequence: CASSSGQGGYNSPLHF. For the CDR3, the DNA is TGTGCCAGCAGCTCAGGACAGGGAGGCTATAATTCACCCCTCCACTTT.

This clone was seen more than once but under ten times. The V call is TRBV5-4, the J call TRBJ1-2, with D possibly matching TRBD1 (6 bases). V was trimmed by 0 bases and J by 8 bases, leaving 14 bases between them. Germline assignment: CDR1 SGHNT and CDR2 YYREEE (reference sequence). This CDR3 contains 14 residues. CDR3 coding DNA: TGTGCCAGCAGCTTGGAAACAGGGATCACCGGCTACACCTTC. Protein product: CASSLETGITGYTF.

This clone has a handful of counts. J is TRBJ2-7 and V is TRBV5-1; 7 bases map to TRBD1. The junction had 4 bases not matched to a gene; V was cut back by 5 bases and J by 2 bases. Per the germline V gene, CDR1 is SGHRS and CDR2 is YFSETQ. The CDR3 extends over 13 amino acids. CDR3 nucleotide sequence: TGCGCCAGCAGTCGGGACAGACCCTACGAGCAGTACTTC. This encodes CASSRDRPYEQYF.

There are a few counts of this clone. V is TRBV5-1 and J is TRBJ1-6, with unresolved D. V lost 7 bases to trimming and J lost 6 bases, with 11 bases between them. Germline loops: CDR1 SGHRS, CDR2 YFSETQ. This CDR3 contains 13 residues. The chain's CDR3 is CASGEESNSPLHF. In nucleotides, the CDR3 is TGCGCCAGCGGGGAGGAATCTAATTCACCCCTCCACTTT.

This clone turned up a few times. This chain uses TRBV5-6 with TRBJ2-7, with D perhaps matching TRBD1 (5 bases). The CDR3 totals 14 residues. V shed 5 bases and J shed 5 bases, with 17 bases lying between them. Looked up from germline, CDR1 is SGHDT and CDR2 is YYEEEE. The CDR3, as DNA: TGTGCCAGCAGTCGACGTTACAGGCGCAACGAGCAGTACTTC. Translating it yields CASSRRYRRNEQYF.